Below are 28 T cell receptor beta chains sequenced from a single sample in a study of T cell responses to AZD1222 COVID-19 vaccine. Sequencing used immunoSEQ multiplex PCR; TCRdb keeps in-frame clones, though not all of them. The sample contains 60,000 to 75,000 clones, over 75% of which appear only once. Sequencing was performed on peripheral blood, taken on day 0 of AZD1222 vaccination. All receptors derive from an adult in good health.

The CDR3 reads CASSLARGFGNTIYF. CDR3 in DNA: TGTGCCAGCAGCTTAGCTAGGGGGTTCGGAAACACCATATATTTT. The chain couples TRBV7-8 to TRBJ1-3, with a tentative D call TRBD1 (6 bases). Germline V gene lookup returns CDR1 SGHVS and CDR2 FQNEAQ. With 0 bases removed from V and 4 bases from J, the gap between germline ends came to 10 bases. This CDR3 is built from 15 residues. Full variable domain (missing parts from reference TRBV7-8 and TRBJ1-3): GAGVSQSPRYKVAKRGQDVALRCDPISGHVSLFWYQQALGQGPEFLTYFQNEAQLDKSGLPSDRFFAERPEGSVSTLKIQRTQQEDSAVYLCASSLARGFGNTIYFGEGSWLTVV.

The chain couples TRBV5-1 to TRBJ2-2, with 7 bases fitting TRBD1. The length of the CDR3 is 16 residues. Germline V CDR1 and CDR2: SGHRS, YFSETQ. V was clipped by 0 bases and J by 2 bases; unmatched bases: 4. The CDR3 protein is CASSLAGTANTGELFF. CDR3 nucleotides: TGCGCCAGCAGCTTGGCCGGGACAGCTAACACCGGGGAGCTGTTTTTT.

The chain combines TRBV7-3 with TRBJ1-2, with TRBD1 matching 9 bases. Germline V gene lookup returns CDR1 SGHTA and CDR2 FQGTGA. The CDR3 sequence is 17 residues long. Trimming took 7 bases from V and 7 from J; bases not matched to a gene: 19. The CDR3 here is CASIVRAGDRAFPGYTF. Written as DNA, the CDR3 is TGTGCCAGCATCGTAAGGGCCGGGGACAGGGCTTTCCCTGGCTACACCTTC.

CDR3 bases: TGTGCCAGCAGCCCAGGGACAGGGGTCACCGGGGAGCTGTTTTTT. This codes for CASSPGTGVTGELFF. The chain links TRBV11-3 to TRBJ2-2; 10 bases agree with TRBD1. This CDR3 spans 15 amino acids. J lost 4 bases, V lost 5 bases, and 4 bases had no gene match. The germline V gene has CDR1 SGHNT and CDR2 YENEEA.

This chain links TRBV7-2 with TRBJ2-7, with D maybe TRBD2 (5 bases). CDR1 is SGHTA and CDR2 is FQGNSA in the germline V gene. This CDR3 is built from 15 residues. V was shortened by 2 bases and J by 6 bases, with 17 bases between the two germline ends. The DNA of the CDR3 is TGTGCCAGCAGCTTATGGGCGGGCAGCGCTTCCGAGCAGTACTTC. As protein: CASSLWAGSASEQYF.

CDR3 DNA sequence: TGTGCCAGCAGTTTATTAGGCAGGGTTGGTGAAAAACTGTTTTTT. Amino acids: CASSLLGRVGEKLFF. The V call is TRBV28, the J call TRBJ1-4, with D perhaps matching TRBD1 (5 bases). The germline V gene has CDR1 MDHEN and CDR2 SYDVKM. Trimming cost V 1 base and J 7 bases, with 13 bases left between them. This CDR3 contains 15 residues.

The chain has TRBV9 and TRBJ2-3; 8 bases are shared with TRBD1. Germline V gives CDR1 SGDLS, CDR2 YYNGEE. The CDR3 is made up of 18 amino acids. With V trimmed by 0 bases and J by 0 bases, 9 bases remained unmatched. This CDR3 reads CASSVGRGRGLSTDTQYF. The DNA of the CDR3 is TGTGCCAGCAGCGTAGGGCGGGGCAGGGGGCTCAGCACAGATACGCAGTATTTT. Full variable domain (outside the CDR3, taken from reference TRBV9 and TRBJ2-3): DSGVTQTPKHLITATGQRVTLRCSPRSGDLSVYWYQQSLDQGLQFLIQYYNGEERAKGNILERFSAQQFPDLHSELNLSSLELGDSALYFCASSVGRGRGLSTDTQYFGPGTRLTVL.

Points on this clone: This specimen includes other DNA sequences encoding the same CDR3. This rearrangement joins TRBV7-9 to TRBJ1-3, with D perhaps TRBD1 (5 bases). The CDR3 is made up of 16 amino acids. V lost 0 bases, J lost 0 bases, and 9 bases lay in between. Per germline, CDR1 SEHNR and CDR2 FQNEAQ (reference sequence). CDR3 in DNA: TGTGCCAGCAGCTTAGCGGGGCAGTACTCTGGAAACACCATATATTTT. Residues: CASSLAGQYSGNTIYF.

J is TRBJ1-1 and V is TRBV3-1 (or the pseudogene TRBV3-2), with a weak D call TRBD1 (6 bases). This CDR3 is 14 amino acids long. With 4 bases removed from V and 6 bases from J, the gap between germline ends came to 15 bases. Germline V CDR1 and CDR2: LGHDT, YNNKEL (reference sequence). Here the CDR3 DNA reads TGTGCCAGCAGCCCCAGACAGGCGGGTCCTGAAGCTTTCTTT. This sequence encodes CASSPRQAGPEAFF.

The CDR3 is CASRLQDGHNHEQFF. CDR3 DNA: TGTGCCAGCAGGTTACAGGATGGTCACAATCATGAGCAGTTCTTC. The rearrangement links TRBV6-5 to TRBJ2-1, with TRBD1 as a possible D gene (5 bases). Germline lookup yields CDR1 MNHEY and CDR2 SVGAGI. Trimming stripped 6 bases from V and 8 bases from J, with 20 bases between. The CDR3 extends over 15 amino acids.

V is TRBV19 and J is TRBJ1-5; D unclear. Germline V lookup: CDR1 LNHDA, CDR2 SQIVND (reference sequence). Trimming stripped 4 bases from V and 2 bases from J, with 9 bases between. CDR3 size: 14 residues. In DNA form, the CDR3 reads TGTGCCAGTAGTACCATTCTGGGCAATCAGCCCCAGCATTTT. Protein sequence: CASSTILGNQPQHF.

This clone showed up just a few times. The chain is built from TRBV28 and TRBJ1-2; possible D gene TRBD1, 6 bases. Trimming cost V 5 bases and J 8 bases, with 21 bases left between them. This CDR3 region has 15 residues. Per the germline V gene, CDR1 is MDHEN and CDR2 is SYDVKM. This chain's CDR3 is CASSAGDWLNQGYTF. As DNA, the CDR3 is TGTGCCAGCAGTGCAGGGGACTGGCTGAATCAGGGCTACACCTTC.

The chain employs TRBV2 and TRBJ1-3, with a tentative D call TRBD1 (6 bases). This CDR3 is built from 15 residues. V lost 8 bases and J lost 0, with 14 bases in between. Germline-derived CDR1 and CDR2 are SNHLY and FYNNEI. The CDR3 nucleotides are TGTGCCAGCTGCTCAGGGGCCGTCTCTGGAAACACCATATATTTT. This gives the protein CASCSGAVSGNTIYF. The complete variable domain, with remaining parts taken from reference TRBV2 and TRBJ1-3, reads EPEVTQTPSHQVTQMGQEVILRCVPISNHLYFYWYRQILGQKVEFLVSFYNNEISEKSEIFDDQFSVERPDGSNFTLKIRSTKLEDSAMYFCASCSGAVSGNTIYFGEGSWLTVV.

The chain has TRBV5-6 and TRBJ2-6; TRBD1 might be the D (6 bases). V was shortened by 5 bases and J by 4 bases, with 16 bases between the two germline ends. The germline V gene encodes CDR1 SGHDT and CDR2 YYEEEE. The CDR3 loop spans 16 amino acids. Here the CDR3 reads CASSPPQGSGANVLTF. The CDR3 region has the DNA TGTGCCAGCAGTCCACCACAGGGCTCCGGGGCCAACGTCCTGACTTTC.

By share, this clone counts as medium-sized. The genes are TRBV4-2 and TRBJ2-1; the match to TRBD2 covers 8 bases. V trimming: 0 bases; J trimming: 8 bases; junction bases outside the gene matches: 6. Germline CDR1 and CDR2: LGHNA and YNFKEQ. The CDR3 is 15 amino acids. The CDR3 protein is CASSQDASGRDEQFF. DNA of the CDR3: TGTGCCAGCAGCCAAGACGCTAGCGGGCGAGATGAGCAGTTCTTC.

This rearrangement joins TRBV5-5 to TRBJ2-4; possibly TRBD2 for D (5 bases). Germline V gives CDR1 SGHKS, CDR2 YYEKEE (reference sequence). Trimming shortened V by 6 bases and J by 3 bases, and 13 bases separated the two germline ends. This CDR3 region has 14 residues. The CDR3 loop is CASTYEGFKNIQYF. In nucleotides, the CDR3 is TGTGCCAGCACCTATGAGGGTTTCAAAAACATTCAGTACTTC.

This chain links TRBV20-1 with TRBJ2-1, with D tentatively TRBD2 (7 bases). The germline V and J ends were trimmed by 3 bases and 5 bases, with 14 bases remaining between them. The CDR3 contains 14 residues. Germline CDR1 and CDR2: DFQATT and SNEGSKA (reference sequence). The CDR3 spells CSASGGAPHNEQFF. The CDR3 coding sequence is TGCAGTGCTAGTGGGGGGGCTCCCCACAATGAGCAGTTCTTC.

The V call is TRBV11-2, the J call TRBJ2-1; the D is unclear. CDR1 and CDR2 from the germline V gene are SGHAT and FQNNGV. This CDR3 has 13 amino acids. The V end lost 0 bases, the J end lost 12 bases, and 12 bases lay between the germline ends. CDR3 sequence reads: CASSLEGRTGQFF. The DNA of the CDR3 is TGTGCCAGCAGCTTAGAAGGTAGAACCGGGCAGTTCTTC.

The CDR3, as DNA: TGTGCCAGCAGTTCAACCTTCTTACAGGAGAATCAGCCCCAGCATTTT. Its protein product is CASSSTFLQENQPQHF. The chain has TRBV27 and TRBJ1-5; a possible D gene is TRBD1 (5 bases). Looked up from germline, CDR1 is MNHEY and CDR2 is SMNVEV (reference sequence). The CDR3 totals 16 residues. The V and J ends lost 4 bases and 4 bases respectively, with 17 bases between them.

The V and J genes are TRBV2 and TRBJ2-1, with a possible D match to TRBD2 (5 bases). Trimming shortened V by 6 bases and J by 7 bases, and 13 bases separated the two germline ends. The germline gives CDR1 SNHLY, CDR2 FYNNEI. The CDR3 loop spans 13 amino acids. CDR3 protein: CASRYPGKNEQFF. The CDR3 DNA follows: TGTGCCAGCAGGTACCCCGGGAAAAATGAGCAGTTCTTC.

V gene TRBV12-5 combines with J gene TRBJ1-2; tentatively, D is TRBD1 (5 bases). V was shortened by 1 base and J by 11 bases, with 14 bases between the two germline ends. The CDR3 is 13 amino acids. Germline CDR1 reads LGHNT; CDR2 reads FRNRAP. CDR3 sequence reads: CASGLGGTAGYTF. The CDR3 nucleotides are TGTGCTAGTGGTTTGGGAGGGACCGCTGGGTACACCTTC.

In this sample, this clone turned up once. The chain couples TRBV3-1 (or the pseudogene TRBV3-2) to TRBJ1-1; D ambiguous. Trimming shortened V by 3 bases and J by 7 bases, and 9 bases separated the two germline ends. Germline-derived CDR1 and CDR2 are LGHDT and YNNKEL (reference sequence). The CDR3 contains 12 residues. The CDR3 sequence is CASSQARSEAFF. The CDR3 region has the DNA TGTGCCAGCAGCCAGGCTCGGAGTGAAGCTTTCTTT.

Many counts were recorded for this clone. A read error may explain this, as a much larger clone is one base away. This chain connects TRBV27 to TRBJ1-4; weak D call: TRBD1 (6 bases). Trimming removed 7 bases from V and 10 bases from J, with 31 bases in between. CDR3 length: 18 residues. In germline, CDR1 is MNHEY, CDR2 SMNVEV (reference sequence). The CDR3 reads CASINTRRGLGPLGKLFF. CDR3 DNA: TGTGCCAGCATAAATACACGGAGGGGGTTAGGTCCGTTAGGAAAACTGTTTTTT.

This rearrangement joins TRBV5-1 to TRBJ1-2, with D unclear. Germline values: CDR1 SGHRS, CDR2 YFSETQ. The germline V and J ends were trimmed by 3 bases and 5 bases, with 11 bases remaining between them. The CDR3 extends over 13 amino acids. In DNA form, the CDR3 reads TGCGCCAGCAGCTCACTGGGCCAATATGGCTACACCTTC. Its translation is CASSSLGQYGYTF.

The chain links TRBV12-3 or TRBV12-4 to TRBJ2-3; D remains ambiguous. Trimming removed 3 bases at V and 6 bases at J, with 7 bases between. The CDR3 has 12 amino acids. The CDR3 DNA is TGTGCCAGCAGTTTTATAGGGGATACGCAGTATTTT. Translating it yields CASSFIGDTQYF.

CDR3 sequence (DNA): TGTGCCAGCAGCCATACCTCGTGGCGGGGGGTTCTCGCGAACACCGGGGAGCTGTTTTTT. Protein sequence: CASSHTSWRGVLANTGELFF. This chain connects TRBV7-3 to TRBJ2-2; 8 bases are shared with TRBD2. The V gene end was trimmed by 5 bases and the J gene end by 0 bases; junction bases not matched to a gene: 17. The germline CDR1 and CDR2 sequences are SGHTA and FQGTGA. This CDR3 contains 20 residues.

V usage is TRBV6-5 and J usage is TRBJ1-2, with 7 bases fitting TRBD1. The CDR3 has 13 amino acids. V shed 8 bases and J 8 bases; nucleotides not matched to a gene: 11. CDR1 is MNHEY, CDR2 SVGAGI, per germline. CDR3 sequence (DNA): TGTGCCAGCCCGGGACAGAACATAGGGGGCTACACCTTC. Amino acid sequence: CASPGQNIGGYTF.

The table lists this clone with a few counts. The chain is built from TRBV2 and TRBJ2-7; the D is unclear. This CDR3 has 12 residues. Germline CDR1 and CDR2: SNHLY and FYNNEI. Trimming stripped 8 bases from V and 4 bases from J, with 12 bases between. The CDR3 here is CASGRVMYEQYF. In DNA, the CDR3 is TGTGCCAGCGGACGGGTAATGTACGAGCAGTACTTC.